The clone carrying this T cell receptor beta chain was seen only once. This record comes from a study of blood T cell repertoires in COVID-19. V shed 5 bases, J shed 3 bases, and the junction held 0 bases outside the gene matches. CDR1 KGHSH and CDR2 LQKENI come from the germline V gene. The CDR3 loop spans 12 amino acids. The authors' processing: Amplification from reference gene primers served as the basis for estimated nucleated cell counts. Some clones are missing from TCRdb's copy, which holds only in-frame ones; the method was immunoSEQ multiplex PCR. That table supplies the V and J calls and clone size; D and trimming were determined from the DNA. The sample carries 45,000 or so clones, about 88% recorded once.

This sequence joins TRBV18 and TRBJ2-7; 8 bases align to TRBD1. This TCR was recovered from a human donor in a cohort sampled during active COVID-19. The sequenced sample was peripheral blood. The CDR3 nucleotides are TGTGCCAGCTCAGGACAGGGCTACGAGCAGTACTTC. It yields the protein CASSGQGYEQYF.